This entry concerns a single TCR beta chain. These data originate in a study of beta chain features in type 1 diabetes. Trimming took off 6 bases at V and 7 bases at J, with 13 bases between the two ends. The CDR3 loop spans 13 amino acids. Germline CDR1 reads MDHEN; CDR2 reads SYDVKM. Reverse transcription of all isolated RNA meant that expressed TCRB transcripts were sequenced. Clones were read by immunoSEQ multiplex PCR, and TCRdb kept only the in-frame ones, dropping some. This sample has 680,000 or so clones; around 16% occur once, and the top ten carry 0.07% to 0.095%. The receptor was derived from a man between 18 and 35 years old in good health. The genes are TRBV28 and TRBJ1-5; D not certain. Input material: naive CD4+ T cells from blood. In DNA form, the CDR3 reads TGTGCCAGCAGAGTTACCCCCACACAGCCCCAGCATTTT. Protein product: CASRVTPTQPQHF.